One sample yielded the 3 T cell receptor beta chains listed below, sequenced in a study of technical replicates of blood from several donors. Assay: immunoSEQ multiplex PCR; the TCRdb copy retains only in-frame clones and omits some. Among about 73,000 clones, 93% were seen once, and the ten largest hold about 0.26%. Sequencing was done on a sample of T cells isolated from PBMCs. These receptors were collected from a human donor in good health.

The rearrangement links TRBV27 to TRBJ2-7; 14 positions agree with TRBD2. From germline, CDR1 is MNHEY and CDR2 SMNVEV (reference sequence). The length of the CDR3 is 19 residues. The ends lost 2 bases at V and 1 base at J; junction bases unmatched: 10. The CDR3 protein is CASSLRRLAGGPRSYEQYF. The CDR3 DNA reads as TGTGCCAGCAGTTTACGTCGACTAGCGGGGGGGCCGAGATCCTACGAGCAGTACTTC.

V is TRBV28 and J is TRBJ2-7; D unresolved. Germline CDR1 reads MDHEN; CDR2 reads SYDVKM. The CDR3 length is 12 residues. V was clipped by 6 bases and J by 3 bases, with 9 bases between them. CDR3 amino acids: CASREPNYEQYF. CDR3 sequence (DNA): TGTGCCAGCAGAGAGCCTAACTACGAGCAGTACTTC. Using reference TRBV28 and TRBJ2-7 for the parts outside the CDR3, the full variable domain is DVKVTQSSRYLVKRTGEKVFLECVQDMDHENMFWYRQDPGLGLRLIYFSYDVKMKEKGDIPEGYSVSREKKERFSLILESASTNQTSMYLCASREPNYEQYFGPGTRLTVT.

V is TRBV2 and J is TRBJ2-7; 8 nucleotides align to TRBD2. This CDR3 is 14 amino acids long. Germline CDR1 and CDR2: SNHLY and FYNNEI. The V and J ends lost 8 bases and 5 bases, in that order; junction bases with no gene match: 11. The CDR3 sequence: CASGPAGEIHEQYF. In nucleotides, the CDR3 is TGTGCCAGCGGACCAGCGGGGGAGATCCACGAGCAGTACTTC.